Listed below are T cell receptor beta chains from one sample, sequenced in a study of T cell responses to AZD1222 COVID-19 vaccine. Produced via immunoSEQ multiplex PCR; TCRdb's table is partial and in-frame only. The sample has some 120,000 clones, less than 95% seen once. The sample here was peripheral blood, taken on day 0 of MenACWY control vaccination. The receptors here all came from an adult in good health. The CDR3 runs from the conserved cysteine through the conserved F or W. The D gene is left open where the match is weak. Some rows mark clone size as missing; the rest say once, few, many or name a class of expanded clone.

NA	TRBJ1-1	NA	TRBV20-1	CSASVGWRGNTEAFF	TGCAGTGCTAGTGTTGGGTGGAGGGGGAACACTGAAGCTTTCTTT
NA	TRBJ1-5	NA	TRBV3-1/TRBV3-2	CASSQEFLGLGNQPQHF	TGTGCCAGCAGCCAAGAATTTTTAGGGTTAGGGAATCAGCCCCAGCATTTT
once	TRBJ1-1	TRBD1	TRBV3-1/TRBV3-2	CASRTGTGSFEAFF	TGTGCCAGCAGGACCGGGACAGGGTCATTTGAAGCTTTCTTT
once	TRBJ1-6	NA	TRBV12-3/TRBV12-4	CASSPVVTPLHF	TGTGCCAGCAGTCCCGTGGTGACACCCCTCCACTTT
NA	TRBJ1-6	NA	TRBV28	CASSLARMHNSPLHF	TGTGCCAGCAGTTTGGCTAGAATGCATAATTCACCCCTCCACTTT
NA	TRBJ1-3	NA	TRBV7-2	CASSQTTGNTIYF	TGTGCCAGCAGCCAGACAACTGGAAACACCATATATTTT
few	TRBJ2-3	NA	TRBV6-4	CASSGRYPDTQYF	TGTGCCAGCAGTGGCAGGTACCCAGATACGCAGTATTTT
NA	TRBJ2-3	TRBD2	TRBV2	CASHPGGAPDTQYF	TGTGCCAGCCACCCCGGGGGGGCCCCAGATACGCAGTATTTT
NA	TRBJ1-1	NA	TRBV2	CASSEPSTGYTEAFF	TGTGCCAGCAGTGAACCGTCGACGGGTTACACTGAAGCTTTCTTT
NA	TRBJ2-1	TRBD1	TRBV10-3	CATGTASYNEQFF	TGTGCCACCGGGACAGCCTCCTACAATGAGCAGTTCTTC
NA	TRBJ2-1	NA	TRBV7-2	CASSLAPGYNEQFF	TGTGCCAGCAGCTTAGCGCCCGGCTACAATGAGCAGTTCTTC
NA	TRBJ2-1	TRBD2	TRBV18	CASSPSGLALSSYNEQFF	TGTGCCAGCTCACCTTCGGGACTAGCGTTAAGCTCCTACAATGAGCAGTTCTTC
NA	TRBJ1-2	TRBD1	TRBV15	CATSPRQGANYGYTF	TGTGCCACCAGCCCGAGACAGGGGGCGAACTATGGCTACACCTTC
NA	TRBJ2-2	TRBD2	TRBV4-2	CASSLIAGGTGELFF	TGTGCCAGCAGCCTGATAGCGGGGGGCACCGGGGAGCTGTTTTTT
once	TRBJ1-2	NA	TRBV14	CASSQDQSYGYTF	TGTGCCAGCAGCCAAGATCAAAGCTATGGCTACACCTTC
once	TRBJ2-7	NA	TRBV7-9	CASSLGDMIAYEQYF	TGTGCCAGCAGCTTAGGTGACATGATCGCCTACGAGCAGTACTTC
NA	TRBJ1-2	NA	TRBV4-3	CASSQDSSSGGYTF	TGCGCCAGCAGCCAAGATTCAAGCTCGGGTGGCTACACCTTC
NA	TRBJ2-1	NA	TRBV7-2	CASSAGLNLVGEQFF	TGTGCCAGCAGCGCTGGGCTAAACCTGGTGGGTGAGCAGTTCTTC
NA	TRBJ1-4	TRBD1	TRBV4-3	CASSLGGTGVTNEKLFF	TGCGCCAGCAGCTTAGGAGGGACAGGGGTCACTAATGAAAAACTGTTTTTT
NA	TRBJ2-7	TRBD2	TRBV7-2	CASSFFTAGGSYEQYF	TGTGCCAGCAGCTTCTTCACGGCGGGAGGGTCCTACGAGCAGTACTTC
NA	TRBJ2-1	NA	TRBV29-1	CSGRLQGWNEQFF	TGCAGCGGAAGACTTCAGGGGTGGAATGAGCAGTTCTTC
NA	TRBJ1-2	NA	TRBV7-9	CASSLVAPVNYGYTF	TGTGCCAGCAGCTTAGTGGCACCCGTTAACTATGGCTACACCTTC
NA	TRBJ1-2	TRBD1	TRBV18	CASSPLQGVNDGYTF	TGTGCCAGCTCACCACTCCAGGGGGTAAATGATGGCTACACCTTC
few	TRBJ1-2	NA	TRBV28	CASSYRGRSYYGYTF	TGTGCCAGCAGTTATCGGGGACGTTCTTACTATGGCTACACCTTC
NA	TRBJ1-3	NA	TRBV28	CATRSPGGGNTIYF	TGTGCCACTCGCAGTCCCGGGGGAGGAAACACCATATATTTT
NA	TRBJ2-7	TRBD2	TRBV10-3	CAISDLAGVSYEQYF	TGTGCCATCAGTGATTTAGCGGGAGTCTCCTACGAGCAGTACTTC
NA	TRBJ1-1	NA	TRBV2	CASSWTDRNTEAFF	TGTGCCAGCAGCTGGACAGACCGGAACACTGAAGCTTTCTTT
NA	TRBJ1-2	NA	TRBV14	CASSQVAGADGYTF	TGTGCCAGCAGCCAAGTTGCAGGGGCGGATGGCTACACCTTC
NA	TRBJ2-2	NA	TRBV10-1	CASSDRVKTGELFF	TGCGCCAGCAGTGACAGGGTAAAGACCGGGGAGCTGTTTTTT
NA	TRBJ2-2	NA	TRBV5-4	CASRPGLNTGELFF	TGTGCCAGCAGACCGGGTCTTAACACCGGGGAGCTGTTTTTT
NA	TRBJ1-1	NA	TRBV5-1	CASSSFTISLNTEAFF	TGCGCCAGCAGCTCGTTCACGATAAGTCTGAACACTGAAGCTTTCTTT
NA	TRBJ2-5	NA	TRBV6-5	CASRKRLVETQYF	TGTGCCAGCAGAAAAAGACTAGTAGAGACCCAGTACTTC
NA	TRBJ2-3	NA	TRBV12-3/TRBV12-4	CASRIDTDTQYF	TGTGCCAGCAGAATCGACACAGATACGCAGTATTTT
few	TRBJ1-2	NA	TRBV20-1	CSANGGHGYTF	TGCAGTGCTAATGGGGGGCATGGCTACACCTTC
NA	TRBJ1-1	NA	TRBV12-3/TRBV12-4	CASSTGRLEAFF	TGTGCCAGCAGTACAGGACGCCTTGAAGCTTTCTTT
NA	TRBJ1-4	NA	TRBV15	CATSRQAGNEKLFF	TGTGCCACCAGCCGACAGGCTGGTAATGAAAAACTGTTTTTT
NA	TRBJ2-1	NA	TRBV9	CASSEGAAASSYNEQFF	TGTGCCAGCAGCGAGGGAGCGGCAGCTAGCTCCTACAATGAGCAGTTCTTC
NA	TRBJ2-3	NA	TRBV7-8	CASSSIRRGKSTDTQYF	TGTGCCAGCAGCTCCATCCGCCGAGGTAAAAGCACAGATACGCAGTATTTT
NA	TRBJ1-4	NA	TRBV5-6	CASSLGTLNEKLFF	TGTGCCAGCAGCTTGGGGACGCTTAATGAAAAACTGTTTTTT
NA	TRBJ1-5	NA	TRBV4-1	CASSLAGTPNQPQHF	TGCGCCAGCAGCCTCGCCGGGACCCCTAATCAGCCCCAGCATTTT
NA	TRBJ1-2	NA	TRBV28	CASSYITGKGYGYTF	TGTGCCAGCAGCTATATAACAGGGAAGGGCTATGGCTACACCTTC
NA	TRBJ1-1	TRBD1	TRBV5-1	CASSLMTGGSTEAFF	TGCGCCAGCAGCTTAATGACAGGGGGAAGTACTGAAGCTTTCTTT
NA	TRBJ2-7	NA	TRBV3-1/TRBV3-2	CASSQGWGGEQYF	TGTGCCAGCAGCCAGGGATGGGGTGGCGAGCAGTACTTC
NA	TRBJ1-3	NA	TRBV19	CASSAGTLTSGNTIYF	TGTGCCAGTAGCGCCGGGACTCTTACCTCTGGAAACACCATATATTTT
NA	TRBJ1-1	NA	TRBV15	CATSRDSQRVLGPFF	TGTGCCACCAGCAGAGATTCCCAAAGGGTATTGGGTCCCTTCTTT
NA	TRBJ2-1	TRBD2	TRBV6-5	CASRAPGLGGNEQFF	TGTGCCAGCAGGGCCCCGGGACTAGGGGGTAATGAGCAGTTCTTC
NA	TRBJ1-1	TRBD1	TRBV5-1	CASSWGTGNTEAFF	TGCGCCAGCAGCTGGGGGACAGGGAACACTGAAGCTTTCTTT
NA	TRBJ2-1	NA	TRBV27	CASSLSGDGYNEQFF	TGTGCCAGCAGTTTATCGGGAGACGGGTACAATGAGCAGTTCTTC
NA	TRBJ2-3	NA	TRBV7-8	CASRYRYTDTQYF	TGTGCCAGCAGATACAGATACACAGATACGCAGTATTTT
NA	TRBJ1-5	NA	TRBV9	CASSSGLLNNQPQHF	TGTGCCAGCAGCTCAGGGTTATTGAACAATCAGCCCCAGCATTTT
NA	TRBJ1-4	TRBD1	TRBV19	CASSTRDRDGATNEKLFF	TGTGCCAGTAGTACACGGGACAGGGATGGAGCAACTAATGAAAAACTGTTTTTT
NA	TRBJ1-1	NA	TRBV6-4	CASSDSSPGGNTEAFF	TGTGCCAGCAGTGACTCGTCTCCAGGAGGGAACACTGAAGCTTTCTTT
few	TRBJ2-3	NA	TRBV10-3	CAIRGFGGATDTQYF	TGTGCCATCAGGGGCTTTGGGGGGGCCACAGATACGCAGTATTTT
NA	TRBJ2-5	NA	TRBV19	CASSIGKGDQETQYF	TGTGCCAGTAGTATAGGGAAGGGAGATCAAGAGACCCAGTACTTC
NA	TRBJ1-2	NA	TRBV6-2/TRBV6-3	CASSPLDIRGTGYTF	TGTGCCAGCAGCCCTCTCGACATACGCGGGACCGGCTACACCTTC
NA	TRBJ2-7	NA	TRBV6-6	CASSPTVGLQSSYEQYF	TGTGCCAGCAGTCCTACGGTGGGACTTCAAAGCTCCTACGAGCAGTACTTC
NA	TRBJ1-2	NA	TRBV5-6	CASSLGQNYGYTF	TGTGCCAGCAGCTTGGGCCAAAACTATGGCTACACCTTC
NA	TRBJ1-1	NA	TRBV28	CASSTRGITEAFF	TGTGCCAGCTCAACCCGAGGGATCACTGAAGCTTTCTTT
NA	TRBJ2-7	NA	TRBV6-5	CASSSTGEQYF	TGTGCCAGCAGTTCGACTGGCGAGCAGTACTTC